The 22 T cell receptor beta chains below all came from one sample that was sequenced in a study of cytomegalovirus exposure and HLA in healthy donors. A multiplex PCR was run with 60 Vbeta primers and 13 Jbeta primers. Sequenced by immunoSEQ multiplex PCR; TCRdb stores in-frame clones only, minus some. This table holds approximately 110,000 clones, approximately 73% found once. The sequencing sample was made of PBMCs. These receptors were obtained from a middle-aged man in good health and CMV-seronegative.

The chain carries TRBV5-1 and TRBJ2-7; 11 bases line up with TRBD1. Per germline, CDR1 SGHRS and CDR2 YFSETQ. V trimming: 4 bases; J trimming: 0 bases; junction bases outside the gene matches: 3. This CDR3 is 15 amino acids long. The CDR3: CASSTGTGGSYEQYF. As DNA, the CDR3 is TGCGCCAGCAGCACAGGGACAGGGGGCTCCTACGAGCAGTACTTC.

The chain uses TRBV9 and TRBJ1-1; unclear D gene. The CDR3 covers 13 residues. CDR1 and CDR2 from the germline V gene are SGDLS and YYNGEE. Trimming removed 4 bases from V and 0 bases from J, with 7 bases in between. The CDR3 bases are TGTGCCAGCAGCCCCGGTGTGAACACTGAAGCTTTCTTT. Its translation is CASSPGVNTEAFF.

The V and J genes are TRBV7-8 and TRBJ2-1; D is perhaps TRBD2 (5 bases). The length of the CDR3 is 15 residues. In germline, CDR1 is SGHVS, CDR2 FQNEAQ. Trimming removed 5 bases at V and 0 bases at J, with 11 bases between. For the CDR3, the DNA is TGTGCCAGCAGCCCTGGTGGAGGCTCCTACAATGAGCAGTTCTTC. Translated: CASSPGGGSYNEQFF.

V and J are TRBV5-1 and TRBJ1-4; TRBD1 matches at 8 bases. The length of the CDR3 is 15 residues. Germline CDR1 SGHRS, CDR2 YFSETQ. J was trimmed by 7 bases and V by 4 bases; bases with no gene match: 9. CDR3 DNA sequence: TGCGCCAGCAGCCTAGGACAGGGTGGGGGTGAAAAACTGTTTTTT. It codes for CASSLGQGGGEKLFF.

The chain couples TRBV7-2 to TRBJ2-5; 9 bases are a match to TRBD1. Per germline, CDR1 SGHTA and CDR2 FQGNSA. With 1 base clipped from V and 3 bases from J, the junction kept 9 bases outside the gene matches. This CDR3 comprises 17 residues. The DNA of the CDR3 is TGTGCCAGCAGCTTAGGGGAAATGACAGGGGGGAAAGAGACCCAGTACTTC. It specifies CASSLGEMTGGKETQYF.

This chain uses TRBV27 with TRBJ1-1; D possibly corresponds to TRBD1 (6 bases). The CDR3 runs 14 residues. V shed 4 bases and J shed 5 bases, with 14 bases lying between them. From germline, CDR1 is MNHEY and CDR2 SMNVEV (reference sequence). The CDR3 region is CASSSYREGTEAFF. CDR3 bases: TGTGCCAGCAGTTCGTACAGGGAGGGGACTGAAGCTTTCTTT.

The J gene is TRBJ2-1, the V gene TRBV18; tentative D call: TRBD1 (7 bases). The CDR3 has 13 amino acids. V was clipped by 4 bases and J by 9 bases, with 13 bases between them. Germline V gives CDR1 KGHSH, CDR2 LQKENI. CDR3 region: CASSQPGGGEQFF. CDR3 bases: TGTGCCAGCTCACAGCCAGGGGGAGGTGAGCAGTTCTTC. Based on the CDR3 plus reference TRBV18 and TRBJ2-1, the full variable domain is NAGVMQNPRHLVRRRGQEARLRCSPMKGHSHVYWYRQLPEEGLKFMVYLQKENIIDESGMPKERFSAEFPKEGPSILRIQQVVRGDSAAYFCASSQPGGGEQFFGPGTRLTVL.

This rearrangement joins TRBV7-9 to TRBJ2-2; 9 bases are shared with TRBD2. CDR1 is SEHNR, CDR2 FQNEAQ, per germline (reference sequence). This CDR3 is 15 amino acids long. V dropped 8 bases and J dropped 9; count of bases not matched to a gene: 13. For the CDR3, the DNA is TGTGCCAGCCGCTCCGGGCAGCGGGGGGACCGGGAGCTGTTTTTT. Its translation is CASRSGQRGDRELFF.

The chain carries TRBV30 and TRBJ1-4; 11 bases match TRBD1. V shed 3 bases, J shed 6 bases, and the junction held 3 bases outside the gene matches. Germline V gene data show CDR1 as GTSNPN and CDR2 as SVGIG (reference sequence). The CDR3 is made up of 14 amino acids. The CDR3 DNA reads as TGTGCCTGGAGGGAGGGACAGGGGGATGAAAAACTGTTTTTT. Translation: CAWREGQGDEKLFF.

V and J are TRBV18 and TRBJ1-5; D perhaps matches TRBD1 (6 bases). The V end lost 3 bases, the J end lost 3 bases, and 12 bases lay between the germline ends. The CDR3 consists of 15 residues. Germline CDR1 and CDR2: KGHSH and LQKENI. CDR3 sequence reads: CASSPRQGPNQPQHF. The CDR3 DNA reads as TGTGCCAGCTCACCTCGGCAGGGGCCCAATCAGCCCCAGCATTTT.

The J gene is TRBJ2-2, the V gene TRBV2; 8 bases line up with TRBD2. The CDR3 has 15 residues. Germline V CDR1 and CDR2: SNHLY, FYNNEI. The junction had 4 bases not matched to a gene; V was cut back by 7 bases and J by 0 bases. The chain's CDR3 is CASIGTRTNTGELFF. The CDR3 bases are TGTGCCAGCATTGGGACTAGGACGAACACCGGGGAGCTGTTTTTT.

V usage is TRBV2 and J usage is TRBJ1-2; 8 bases match TRBD1. CDR3 length: 13 residues. Germline V gene lookup returns CDR1 SNHLY and CDR2 FYNNEI. With V trimmed by 7 bases and J by 6 bases, 7 bases remained unmatched. Here the CDR3 reads CASIRTGMDGYTF. The CDR3 bases are TGTGCCAGCATAAGGACAGGGATGGATGGCTACACCTTC.

V gene TRBV19 combines with J gene TRBJ1-1, with TRBD1 matching over 9 bases. The V segment lost 6 bases and the J segment 4 bases; nucleotides outside the gene matches: 3. This CDR3 has 13 residues. Germline CDR1 is LNHDA and CDR2 is SQIVND (reference sequence). In DNA form, the CDR3 reads TGTGCCAGTAGCTTGACAGGGGGCACTGAAGCTTTCTTT. It is translated as CASSLTGGTEAFF.

V usage is TRBV6-5 and J usage is TRBJ1-1; D ambiguous. V was pared by 0 bases and J by 1 base, with 6 bases between. The germline V gene has CDR1 MNHEY and CDR2 SVGAGI. This CDR3 has 14 residues. CDR3 in DNA: TGTGCCAGCAGTTACTCATTGCGGAACACTGAAGCTTTCTTT. Its protein is CASSYSLRNTEAFF.

The CDR3 region has the DNA TGTGCCAGCAGCTCGCGGACAGGGGATGGCGAAAAACTGTTTTTT. This sequence encodes CASSSRTGDGEKLFF. The chain recombines TRBV7-6 with TRBJ1-4, with TRBD1 matching over 9 bases. Trimming removed 4 bases from V and 8 bases from J; junction bases left unmatched: 8. Germline-derived CDR1 and CDR2 are SGHVS and FNYEAQ. This CDR3 contains 15 residues.

J is TRBJ1-2 and V is TRBV5-6; 7 nucleotides match TRBD1. There are 18 residues in the CDR3. V shed 3 bases, J shed 1 base, and the junction held 15 bases outside the gene matches. Germline-derived CDR1 and CDR2 are SGHDT and YYEEEE. The CDR3 DNA is TGTGCCAGCAGCTCCTACAGGGGCCGCGGGCGGAATAACTATGGCTACACCTTC. Its protein is CASSSYRGRGRNNYGYTF. Combining the CDR3 with reference TRBV5-6 and TRBJ1-2 gives the whole variable domain DAGVTQSPTHLIKTRGQQVTLRCSPKSGHDTVSWYQQALGQGPQFIFQYYEEEERQRGNFPDRFSGHQFPNYSSELNVNALLLGDSALYLCASSSYRGRGRNNYGYTFGSGTRLTVV.

The chain has TRBV7-3 and TRBJ1-1, with D maybe TRBD1 (5 bases). This CDR3 is 15 amino acids long. Trimming stripped 3 bases from V and 0 bases from J, with 11 bases between. Germline assignment: CDR1 SGHTA and CDR2 FQGTGA. CDR3 coding DNA: TGTGCCAGCAGCTTGGGGGGGGGACTGAACACTGAAGCTTTCTTT. Its protein is CASSLGGGLNTEAFF.

This chain connects TRBV27 to TRBJ2-7; a possible D gene is TRBD2 (7 bases). Germline CDR1 MNHEY, CDR2 SMNVEV (reference sequence). CDR3 length equals 15 residues. The V and J ends lost 5 bases and 0 bases respectively, with 14 bases between them. CDR3 sequence reads: CASSRGGSASYEQYF. CDR3 nucleotide sequence: TGTGCCAGCAGTAGGGGGGGCTCGGCCTCCTACGAGCAGTACTTC.

The V gene is TRBV5-6, the J gene TRBJ2-5; perhaps TRBD1 as D (6 bases). Germline values: CDR1 SGHDT, CDR2 YYEEEE. Trimming took 4 bases from V and 5 from J, leaving 18 bases between them. The CDR3 covers 15 residues. This CDR3 is CASSPSGALRETQYF. The DNA for the CDR3 is TGTGCCAGCAGCCCTTCAGGGGCGTTGAGGGAGACCCAGTACTTC. Supplemented by reference TRBV5-6 and TRBJ2-5, the full variable domain reads DAGVTQSPTHLIKTRGQQVTLRCSPKSGHDTVSWYQQALGQGPQFIFQYYEEEERQRGNFPDRFSGHQFPNYSSELNVNALLLGDSALYLCASSPSGALRETQYFGPGTRLLVL.

This sequence joins TRBV7-2 and TRBJ2-3; 7 bases agree with TRBD2. Germline assignment: CDR1 SGHTA and CDR2 FQGNSA. Trimming removed 2 bases from V and 4 bases from J; junction bases left unmatched: 6. The CDR3 is 15 residues long. CDR3 protein: CASSLRGGVADTQYF. In DNA form, the CDR3 reads TGTGCCAGCAGCTTACGCGGGGGTGTCGCAGATACGCAGTATTTT.

This clone was detected only a few times. The chain joins TRBV4-1 to TRBJ2-6, with D uncertain. The CDR3 is made up of 17 amino acids. CDR1 is MGHRA, CDR2 YSYEKL, per germline. V lost 0 bases to trimming and J lost 0 bases, with 9 bases between them. This CDR3 is CASSQDPYSSGANVLTF. In nucleotides, the CDR3 is TGCGCCAGCAGCCAAGATCCTTATTCCTCTGGGGCCAACGTCCTGACTTTC.

In its sample, this clone was seen a few times. The J gene is TRBJ2-1, the V gene TRBV5-1, with 10 bases that match TRBD2. This CDR3 spans 17 amino acids. In germline, CDR1 is SGHRS, CDR2 YFSETQ. The V segment lost 3 bases and the J segment 7 bases; nucleotides outside the gene matches: 13. The CDR3 sequence is CASSSQPLGLARNEQFF. CDR3 nucleotide sequence: TGCGCCAGCAGCTCACAACCTTTGGGACTAGCGAGAAATGAGCAGTTCTTC. The full variable domain, with the rest looked up from reference TRBV5-1 and TRBJ2-1, is KAGVTQTPRYLIKTRGQQVTLSCSPISGHRSVSWYQQTPGQGLQFLFEYFSETQRNKGNFPGRFSGRQFSNSRSEMNVSTLELGDSALYLCASSSQPLGLARNEQFFGPGTRLTVL.